What follows is one T cell receptor gamma chain and its context. This clone was counted a few times. The antigen it recognizes is unknown. Base-call qualities are not available, and no considerably larger clone is one nucleotide away. The identical CDR3 is also encoded by other nucleotide sequences in the sample. Thymic samples were depleted of alphabeta T cells, then CD3+ TCRVdelta1+ TCRVdelta2- thymocytes were FACS-sorted. The purity of the sorted Vdelta1+ thymocytes fell between roughly 96% and 99.6%. The thymic specimens were obtained from several paediatric patients who were undergoing corrective cardiac surgery and ranged in age from 5 days to 15 months. Thymic tissue was dispersed, and mononuclear cells were isolated on a Histopaque-1077 density gradient. For staining, the antibodies used were anti-TCRVdelta1 clone TS8.2, anti-TCRVdelta2 clone B6, anti-CD3 clone HIT3a and anti-TCRalphabeta clone IP26.

CDR1 and CDR2 are drawn from the germline V gene (reference sequence): GITISATS, ISYDGTV. V lost 0 bases and J lost 4 bases, and the count of bases not matched to a germline gene is 6. From the cysteine through the phenylalanine, the CDR3 covers 14 amino acids. Here the CDR3 DNA is all that survives: 42 bases in frame from base 1. The source of the sample is a study of Vδ1+ human thymocytes (dated by TCRdb to between 2017 and 2018). Study-wide context: mRNA-level TRG and TRD CDR3 repertoires of highly purified Vdelta1+ thymocytes from young children were characterised as a data resource. The multiplex-based CDR3 amplicon strategy had previously been validated against 5'RACE-based CDR3 amplicon generation methods. What the study reported, not specific to this receptor: No clustering by age or sex was observed, so analyses did not stratify donors by these variables. Because unexpected Vdelta2 sequences could lead to misinterpretation of bulk repertoire data, the authors recommended using highly purified populations and single-cell validation. Many TRG clonotypes were found to be shared between donors (up to about 6.9x10^3), whereas TRD repertoires were found to be essentially private (max roughly 120 shared). Thymic TRG and TRD repertoires appeared highly polyclonal with Gaussian CDR3 length distributions, unlike oligoclonal peripheral blood repertoires. Despite high sort purity, around 20% of thymic TRD sequences were Vdelta2 (and few Vdelta3), unlike peripheral blood Vdelta1+ controls.

RNA was extracted with the RNeasy mini kit and reverse transcribed using Superscript III. Multiplex PCR was used to generate CDR3 amplicons, with pooled V-gene forward primers and a constant-region reverse primer carrying Illumina adaptor overhangs. After gel purification, the amplicons were indexed with Nextera index primers over eight extra PCR cycles and then purified using AMPure XP beads. Libraries were sequenced on an Illumina MiSeq with paired-end 250 bp reads, dual indexing and roughly 20% PhiX spike-in. The source study handled its data this way. Reads were quality checked with FastQC, and TRG read pairs were merged with ea-utils fastq-join. Annotation of sequences was performed with IMGT/HighV-QUEST, only productive sequences with unambiguous V-gene assignment were retained, and clonotypes were defined by identical CDR3 sequence. Downstream analysis used VDJtools 1.1.1, tcR 2.2.3, Treemap and vegan Shannon diversity in R 3.4.4. In TCRdb, clones were called once more from the public reads by CATT, and rows of identical DNA were later combined. The authors' filters were not applied to this entry. This sample lists more than 35,000 gamma-chain clones; around 21% were detected once. 1.9% of the sample lies in the top ten.

The chain joins TRGV9 to TRGJ1 or TRGJ2. Source material: Vdelta1+ gamma-delta thymocytes from the thymus. Explained via the paper, the cell subset or site label denotes: FACS-sorted CD3+ TCRalphabeta- TCRVdelta1+ TCRVdelta2- thymocytes. This receptor was identified in a girl in the first two years of life who had congenital heart surgery. The DNA reads TGTGCCTTGTGGGAGGTGCACCCCTATTATAAGAAACTCTTT. Translation gives CALWEVHPYYKKLF.